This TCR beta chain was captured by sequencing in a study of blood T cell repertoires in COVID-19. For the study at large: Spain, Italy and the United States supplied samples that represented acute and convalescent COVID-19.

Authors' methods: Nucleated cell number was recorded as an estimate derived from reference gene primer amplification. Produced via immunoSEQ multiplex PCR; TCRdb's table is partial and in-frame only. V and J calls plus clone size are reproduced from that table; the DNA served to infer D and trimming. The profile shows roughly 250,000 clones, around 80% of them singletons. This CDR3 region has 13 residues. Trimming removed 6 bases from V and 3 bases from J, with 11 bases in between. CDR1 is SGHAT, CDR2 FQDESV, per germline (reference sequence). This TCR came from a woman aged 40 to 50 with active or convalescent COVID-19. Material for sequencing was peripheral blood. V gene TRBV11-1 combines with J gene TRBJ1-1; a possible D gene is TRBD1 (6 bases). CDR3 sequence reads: CASSPTGYTEAFF. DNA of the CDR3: TGTGCCAGCAGTCCTACAGGGTACACTGAAGCTTTCTTT. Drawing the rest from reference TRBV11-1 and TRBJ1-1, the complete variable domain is EAEVAQSPRYKITEKSQAVAFWCDPISGHATLYWYRQILGQGPELLVQFQDESVVDDSQLPKDRFSAERLKGVDSTLKIQPAELGDSAMYLCASSPTGYTEAFFGQGTRLTVV.